This TCR beta chain originates from a study of cytomegalovirus exposure and HLA in healthy donors. At the level of the study: HLA-typed donors were the source of approximately 80 million unique TCRs, which an early data release held.

Findings and caveats of the study: At a 0.05 false discovery rate, a later analysis found 18,000 or so TCR beta sequences to be associated with HLA alleles. Reported performance of the classifier showed diagnosis of cytomegalovirus status with high specificity and sensitivity.

PCR involved 60 Vbeta and 13 Jbeta primers. Only in-frame clones appear in the TCRdb table, and some are missing; sequencing was by immunoSEQ multiplex PCR. This table holds tens of thousands of clones, roughly two thirds found once. Germline V CDR1 and CDR2: SEHNR, FQNEAQ (reference sequence). The CDR3 runs to 12 residues. In the case of this clone: Its antigen is undetermined.

This sequence was found in a male donor in good health and CMV-seropositive. The sample comprised PBMCs. V gene TRBV7-9 combines with J gene TRBJ2-5; D remains ambiguous. The J call may be mistaken, given a closer DNA end match to TRBJ2-7. For the CDR3, the DNA is TGTGCCAGCAGCTTAGAGTTGTACGAGCAGTACTTC. It yields the protein CASSLELYEQYF.